The 14 T cell receptor beta chains given below trace back to one sample, sequenced in a study of blood T cell repertoires in COVID-19. Assay used: immunoSEQ multiplex PCR; TCRdb lists only in-frame clones, some missing. The data contain under 150,000 clones, 84% of them seen just once; the ten biggest clones take up roughly 3.7%. What was sequenced was PBMCs or T cells enriched from blood (not recorded which). The receptors were sampled from a man in his fifties in a cohort exposed to, infected with or recovered from COVID-19 (not recorded which).

The gene calls are TRBV4-1 and TRBJ2-7, with TRBD2 matching over 14 bases. The germline V gene has CDR1 MGHRA and CDR2 YSYEKL. V lost 0 bases, J lost 3 bases, and 4 bases stayed unmatched. CDR3 size: 17 residues. The CDR3 is CASSQDVGTSGSYEQYF. CDR3 DNA sequence: TGCGCCAGCAGCCAAGATGTGGGGACTAGCGGGAGCTACGAGCAGTACTTC.

The rearrangement joins TRBV4-3 to TRBJ1-2; 7 positions agree with TRBD1. Germline CDR1 LGHNA, CDR2 YSLEER. V was clipped by 0 bases and J by 4 bases; unmatched bases: 2. CDR3 length: 14 residues. This CDR3 reads CASSQDPGGYGYTF. DNA of the CDR3: TGCGCCAGCAGCCAAGATCCAGGGGGCTATGGCTACACCTTC.

The CDR3 DNA reads as TGTGCCATCAGTGATGGGACAGGGACCTACGAGCAGTACTTC. Residues: CAISDGTGTYEQYF. V and J are TRBV10-3 and TRBJ2-7, with 9 bases aligning to TRBD1. Trimming cost V 3 bases and J 2 bases; bases outside gene matches: 2. CDR1 is ENHRY, CDR2 SYGVKD, per germline. CDR3 length: 14 residues.

This chain uses TRBV5-4 with TRBJ1-4, with 8 bases fitting TRBD1. This CDR3 spans 15 amino acids. The germline V gene encodes CDR1 SGHNT and CDR2 YYREEE (reference sequence). V shed 4 bases, J shed 2 bases, and the junction held 4 bases outside the gene matches. The CDR3 here is CASSTRQGTNEKLFF. CDR3 nucleotide sequence: TGTGCCAGCAGCACCCGACAGGGGACTAATGAAAAACTGTTTTTT.

This clone occurred once. This chain joins TRBV7-9 and TRBJ2-7; 7 positions agree with TRBD2. V lost 1 base and J lost 3; bases outside the gene matches: 3. Germline CDR1 and CDR2: SEHNR and FQNEAQ (reference sequence). This CDR3 region has 14 residues. CDR3 nucleotides: TGTGCCAGCAGCTTAGGGCTAGCGGTCTACGAGCAGTACTTC. Translating gives CASSLGLAVYEQYF. The full variable domain, its missing parts supplied by reference TRBV7-9 and TRBJ2-7, is DTGVSQNPRHKITKRGQNVTFRCDPISEHNRLYWYRQTLGQGPEFLTYFQNEAQLEKSRLLSDRFSAERPKGSFSTLEIQRTEQGDSAMYLCASSLGLAVYEQYFGPGTRLTVT.

The chain is built from TRBV29-1 and TRBJ2-1, with 8 positions matching TRBD2. There are 12 residues in the CDR3. Germline V gives CDR1 SQVTM, CDR2 ANQGSEA. V lost 4 bases, J lost 7 bases, and 3 bases stayed unmatched. The DNA of the CDR3 is TGCAGCGTTGGGGTAGCGGGAAATGAGCAGTTCTTC. Encoded protein: CSVGVAGNEQFF.

V gene TRBV7-8 combines with J gene TRBJ1-2; a weak D match, TRBD1 (5 bases). The CDR3 is 13 residues long. The germline V gene has CDR1 SGHVS and CDR2 FQNEAQ. V gave up 5 bases and J gave up 2 bases, with 9 bases separating them. CDR3 DNA: TGTGCCAGCAGCACGACAGTAAACTATGGCTACACCTTC. This gives the protein CASSTTVNYGYTF.

This clone was counted a few times. The chain joins TRBV11-2 to TRBJ2-3, with no clear D. Germline loops: CDR1 SGHAT, CDR2 FQNNGV. The CDR3 length is 15 residues. V lost 4 bases and J 5 bases, leaving 16 bases between the germline ends. CDR3 amino acids: CASSSVGPPVDTQYF. The CDR3 DNA sequence: TGTGCCAGCAGCTCGGTGGGCCCGCCGGTAGATACGCAGTATTTT.

V is TRBV7-2 and J is TRBJ2-2; maybe TRBD1 (6 bases). V was pared by 5 bases and J by 2 bases, with 12 bases between. The length of the CDR3 is 15 residues. In germline, CDR1 is SGHTA, CDR2 FQGNSA. The CDR3 sequence: CASSADRYNTGELFF. CDR3 bases: TGTGCCAGCAGCGCAGACAGGTACAACACCGGGGAGCTGTTTTTT.

The chain recombines TRBV6-2 or TRBV6-3 with TRBJ1-2; D gene uncertain. Germline lookup yields CDR1 MNHEY and CDR2 SVGEGT. The CDR3 sequence is 12 residues long. The germline V and J ends were trimmed by 4 bases and 6 bases, with 9 bases remaining between them. The CDR3 coding sequence is TGTGCCAGCAGTTCAAGTCAGGATGGCTACACCTTC. This gives the protein CASSSSQDGYTF.

In DNA, the CDR3 is TGCGCCAGCAGCTTACGGGGGGGCTCGAGTACCGGGGAGCTGTTTTTT. Residues: CASSLRGGSSTGELFF. The chain is built from TRBV5-1 and TRBJ2-2; the match to TRBD2 covers 8 bases. The trim removed 2 bases at V and 5 bases at J, leaving 8 bases unmatched. Germline V gene sequence: CDR1 SGHRS, CDR2 YFSETQ. This CDR3 is built from 16 residues.

This chain links TRBV15 with TRBJ2-7; 10 bases are shared with TRBD1. Germline CDR1 LNHNV, CDR2 YYDKDF (reference sequence). There are 14 residues in the CDR3. Germline trimming cut 3 bases from V and 2 bases from J; bases unmatched to any gene: 1. The CDR3, as DNA: TGTGCCACCAGCAGGGGACAGGGGCCCTACGAGCAGTACTTC. Translated: CATSRGQGPYEQYF. Complete variable domain (other parts from reference TRBV15 and TRBJ2-7): DAMVIQNPRYQVTQFGKPVTLSCSQTLNHNVMYWYQQKSSQAPKLLFHYYDKDFNNEADTPDNFQSRRPNTSFCFLDIRSPGLGDTAMYLCATSRGQGPYEQYFGPGTRLTVT.

V usage is TRBV5-6 and J usage is TRBJ2-5, with unresolved D. Trimming stripped 0 bases from V and 3 bases from J, with 6 bases between. From germline, CDR1 is SGHDT and CDR2 YYEEEE. CDR3 size: 13 residues. CDR3 in DNA: TGTGCCAGCAGCTTGGACGGTAAAGAGACCCAGTACTTC. Translation: CASSLDGKETQYF.

This clone occurred once. The chain has TRBV28 and TRBJ1-3; TRBD1 matches at 10 bases. The CDR3 totals 16 residues. CDR1 and CDR2 (germline): MDHEN, SYDVKM. J lost 0 bases, V lost 4 bases, and 3 bases had no gene match. CDR3 nucleotides: TGTGCCAGCAGTTCCCGGACAGGGGGCTCTGGAAACACCATATATTTT. It encodes CASSSRTGGSGNTIYF.